This T cell receptor beta chain was captured by sequencing in a study of CD8 T cells in ankylosing spondylitis. Study-wide results and caveats: Both synovial fluid and blood in reactive arthritis had previously been reported to carry some motif variants. Researchers reportedly found disease-linked clones significantly enriched in matched ankylosing spondylitis synovial fluid. Disease-associated clonotypes exhibited CD8+ identity and were relatively infrequent in peripheral blood.

Each TCR beta library was made by quantitative 5'-RACE that incorporated molecular barcodes. MiXCR, run by TCRdb on the 5' RACE reads, gives a single entry per CDR3 protein. The sample includes approximately 240,000 distinct CDR3 sequences, 20% to 30% seen only once; the top ten take around 0.58%. This clonotype was observed a handful of times. Its antigen is as yet unknown. The TCR originated in a male donor with ankylosing spondylitis or in good health (not recorded which). Sequenced material: blood, either unsorted or a sorted T cell fraction (not recorded which).

The CDR3 sequence: CSGTGGGTEAFF. The CDR3 DNA follows: TGCAGCGGAACAGGGGGAGGCACTGAAGCTTTCTTT. The rearrangement joins TRBV29-1 to TRBJ1-1; TRBD1 aligns across 8 bases. The CDR3 extends over 12 amino acids. Germline trimming cut 7 bases from V and 4 bases from J; bases unmatched to any gene: 5. Germline CDR1 is SQVTM and CDR2 is ANQGSEA.